Reported below is one T cell receptor (beta chain). There is no known antigen for this receptor. It has no much larger one-base neighbor in the sample; base qualities were not kept. This sample is part of a study of PD-L1 blockade in urothelial cancer (dated by TCRdb to 2016 to 2017). Notes on the research overall: Therapy was started in the mid-2010s for all patients, and atezolizumab 1,200 mg was administered intravenously every 3 weeks. Twenty-five of 29 patients were males with bladder-origin urothelial cancer, and about 65% of the roughly 30 reported a prior smoking history. An ECOG performance status of 0 or 1 was recorded for the patients, and 0 to 3 prior chemotherapy regimens had been received by the patients. Blood samples were analyzed at two time points: 3 weeks after treatment start (second dose) and 6 weeks after treatment start. A median of about 150,000 T cells and 80,000 or so unique TCRs was obtained from blood samples, and a median clonality of around 0.072 was observed. The study, an exploratory multi-omic analysis, examined somatic, immune and clinical correlates of response to PD-L1 blockade with atezolizumab in urothelial cancer. Pretreatment tumor samples and matched peripheral blood, collected serially before and after atezolizumab treatment, underwent TCR sequencing. Durable clinical benefit was defined as progression-free survival longer than 6 months, and TCR features were also tested against progression-free and overall survival. Whole exome sequencing and RNA sequencing of pretreatment tumors were performed alongside TCR sequencing in the same patients. Durable clinical benefit was achieved by nine patients and was not achieved by 20 patients. Some 30 patients had pretreatment blood TCR-seq, some 25 had at least one posttreatment blood collection, and some 25 had tumor TCR-seq. What the study reported, not specific to this receptor: Improved progression-free and overall survival was found to be associated with pretreatment peripheral blood TCR clonality below the median. Patients with durable benefit showed greater expansion of tumor-associated TCR clones in peripheral blood 3 weeks after starting treatment (n of about 20, p = 0.022). Because of the small sample size (n ≈ 30) and the many exploratory analyses performed, the results are intended to be regarded as hypothesis-generating.

The intended sense of this specimen's time point label: pretreatment peripheral blood. A total of approximately 27 patients with locally advanced or metastatic urothelial carcinoma, treated at Memorial Sloan Kettering on a trial protocol, made up the cohort. Peripheral blood mononuclear cells were collected pretreatment and during treatment, at between 1 and 8 total time points per patient. The Qiagen DNeasy Blood extraction kit was used to purify genomic DNA from total PBMCs and tumor samples. PBMCs were collected pretreatment and during treatment and were isolated and stored as previously described. Each PCR received spiked-in synthetic TCR analog templates so that absolute template abundance could be estimated from read counts. The immunoSEQ assay used bias-controlled V and J gene primers to amplify TCRbeta CDR3 regions from genomic DNA. Sequencing of rearranged TCRbeta segments was done at approximately 20X coverage. The authors' analysis ran thus. Sequencing errors were corrected by clustering and CDR3s were annotated against IMGT to assign V, D and J genes. Downstream analyses used only productive TCRbeta rearrangements and left out out-of-frame or stop-codon sequences. To compute clonality, Shannon entropy was normalized by the log of the number of unique productive sequences and then subtracted from one. Fisher's exact test with Benjamini-Hochberg correction, at a threshold of adjusted p below 0.01, was used to find clones that differed between time points or between blood and tumor. The table was pulled from immuneACCESS by TCRdb, which kept in-frame rearrangements only. Such tables lose some clones; where checked, under half of the loss comes from unresolved V genes, and the rest has no known cause. V and J calls plus clone size are reproduced from that table; the DNA served to infer D and trimming. The sample table holds about 38,000 clones, of which over 80% were seen once. Together, the top ten hold 15% of the sample.

Based on the germline V gene, the CDR1 and CDR2 sequences are SGHDN and FVKESK. Relative to germline, V is missing 3 bases and J is missing 1 base, with 5 bases of the junction outside any gene match. Including the terminal cysteine and phenylalanine, the CDR3 comprises 15 residues. Only CDR3 DNA is held: 45 bases, read in frame from base 1. The TCR sequence derives from an elderly man with urothelial cancer. The sequence links TRBV14 to TRBJ2-7; TRBD1 agrees with 8 junctional bases. The material sequenced was PBMCs, taken around atezolizumab (anti-PD-L1) treatment. The nucleotides read TGTGCCAGCAGCCAGACAGGGGTCAGGTCCTACGAGCAGTACTTC. Translated, it reads CASSQTGVRSYEQYF.